One T cell receptor (beta chain) is described in this entry. The sample comes from a study of patients and donors after allogeneic stem cell transplantation. CDR3 length: 16 residues. Per the germline V gene, CDR1 is DFQATT and CDR2 is SNEGSKA (reference sequence). V was clipped by 3 bases and J by 6 bases, with 21 bases between them. MiXCR was run by TCRdb on the RT-PCR reads, yielding one entry per CDR3 protein. The sample lists 900,000 to 1,000,000 distinct CDR3 sequences; 18% were seen once. Sample: blood, either unsorted or a sorted T cell fraction (not recorded which). This receptor was taken from a human donor who was either an allogeneic HSCT recipient or a stem cell or donor lymphocyte infusion donor (not recorded which). It is not recorded whose cells these are; they may come from a transplant donor. V is TRBV20-1 and J is TRBJ2-4; possibly TRBD2 for D (6 bases). CDR3 sequence (DNA): TGCAGTGCTAGCCCCATCGCAGCCGGGACTTCAAACATTCAGTACTTC. This translates into CSASPIAAGTSNIQYF.